Listed here is a single T cell receptor beta chain. This sample was included in a study of PD-L1 blockade in urothelial cancer. At the level of the study: Chemotherapy regimens numbering 0 to 3 had been given to patients. Blood analysis took place 3 weeks (second dose) and 6 weeks after treatment start.

The method was immunoSEQ multiplex PCR; TCRdb's version includes in-frame clones alone and lacks a portion of them. The data contain about 55,000 clones, roughly 82% of them seen just once; the ten biggest clones take up approximately 1.5%. Time point indicated: pretreatment peripheral blood. Per patient, between 1 and 8 samples were collected at pretreatment and on-treatment time points. The germline V gene encodes CDR1 SGHAT and CDR2 FQNNGV. There are 15 residues in the CDR3. Germline trimming cut 4 bases from V and 4 bases from J; bases unmatched to any gene: 8. The genes are TRBV11-2 and TRBJ1-1; TRBD1 matches at 8 bases. Material: PBMCs, obtained around atezolizumab (anti-PD-L1) treatment. This sequence was found in a man between 50 and 59 years old with urothelial cancer. CDR3 in DNA: TGTGCCAGCAGCTACGCAGTACAGGGGGGCACTGAAGCTTTCTTT. Protein: CASSYAVQGGTEAFF. Together with reference TRBV11-2 and TRBJ1-1, the CDR3 gives the full variable domain: EAGVAQSPRYKIIEKRQSVAFWCNPISGHATLYWYQQILGQGPKLLIQFQNNGVVDDSQLPKDRFSAERLKGVDSTLKIQPAKLEDSAVYLCASSYAVQGGTEAFFGQGTRLTVV.